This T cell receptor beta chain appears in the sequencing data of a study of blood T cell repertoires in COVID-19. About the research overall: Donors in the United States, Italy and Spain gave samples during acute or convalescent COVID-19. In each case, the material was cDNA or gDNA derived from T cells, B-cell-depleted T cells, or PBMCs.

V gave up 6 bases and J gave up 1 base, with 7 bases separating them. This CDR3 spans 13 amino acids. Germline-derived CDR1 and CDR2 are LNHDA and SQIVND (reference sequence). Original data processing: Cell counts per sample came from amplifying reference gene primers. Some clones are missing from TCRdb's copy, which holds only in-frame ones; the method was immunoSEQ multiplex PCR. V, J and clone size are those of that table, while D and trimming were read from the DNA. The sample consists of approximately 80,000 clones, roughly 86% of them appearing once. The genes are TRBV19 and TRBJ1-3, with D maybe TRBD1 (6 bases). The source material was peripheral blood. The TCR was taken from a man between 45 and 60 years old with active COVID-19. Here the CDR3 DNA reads TGTGCCAGTAGCACAGGGTCTGGAAACACCATATATTTT. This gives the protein CASSTGSGNTIYF.